This T cell receptor (beta chain) was identified during a study of shared clonotypes between healthy human individuals. General study points: Sampling covered blood only; tissue repertoires likely differ.

Execution of the assay was at deep level. Methods used by the authors: Junction-only immunoSEQ sequences carried no quality scores, so filtering differed. Using immunoSEQ multiplex PCR, the repertoire was profiled, and TCRdb retains in-frame clones only, with some absent. V, J and clone size were drawn from that table, and D and trimming were deduced from the DNA. The repertoire holds 730,000 or so clones, with 60% to 80% as singletons. Germline loops: CDR1 KGHSH, CDR2 LQKENI. The CDR3 contains 14 residues. The V and J ends lost 3 bases and 0 bases respectively, with 6 bases between them. Comments on this clone: Its antigen is not known.

The sequence was collected from a woman in her twenties or thirties in good health. V is TRBV18 and J is TRBJ2-1; D gene unclear. The sample was memory CD4+ T cells sorted from blood. As for subset: CD45RA-negative fraction. This chain's CDR3 is CASSPSGSYNEQFF. CDR3 coding DNA: TGTGCCAGCTCACCTTCGGGCTCCTACAATGAGCAGTTCTTC. The variable domain in full, with the rest retrieved from reference TRBV18 and TRBJ2-1, is NAGVMQNPRHLVRRRGQEARLRCSPMKGHSHVYWYRQLPEEGLKFMVYLQKENIIDESGMPKERFSAEFPKEGPSILRIQQVVRGDSAAYFCASSPSGSYNEQFFGPGTRLTVL.